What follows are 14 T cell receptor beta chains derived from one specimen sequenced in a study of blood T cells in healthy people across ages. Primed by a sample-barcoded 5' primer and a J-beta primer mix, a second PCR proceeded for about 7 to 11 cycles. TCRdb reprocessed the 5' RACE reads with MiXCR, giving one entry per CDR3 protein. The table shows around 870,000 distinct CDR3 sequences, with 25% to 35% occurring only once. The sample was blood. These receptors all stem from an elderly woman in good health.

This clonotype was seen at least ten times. The CDR3, as DNA: TGCAGTGCTAGAGAAGTGGAGACCCAGTACTTC. The encoded protein is CSAREVETQYF. This chain links TRBV20-1 with TRBJ2-5, with D hard to call. The CDR3 runs to 11 residues. Germline V lookup: CDR1 DFQATT, CDR2 SNEGSKA (reference sequence). The V gene lost 0 bases and the J gene lost 5 bases, with 4 bases spanning the gap.

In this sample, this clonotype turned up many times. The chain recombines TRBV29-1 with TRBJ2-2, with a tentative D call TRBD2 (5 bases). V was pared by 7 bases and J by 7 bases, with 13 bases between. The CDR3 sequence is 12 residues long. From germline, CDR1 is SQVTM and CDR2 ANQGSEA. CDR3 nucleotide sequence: TGCAGCGCACGGACGGGGTTCGGGGAGCTGTTTTTT. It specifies CSARTGFGELFF.

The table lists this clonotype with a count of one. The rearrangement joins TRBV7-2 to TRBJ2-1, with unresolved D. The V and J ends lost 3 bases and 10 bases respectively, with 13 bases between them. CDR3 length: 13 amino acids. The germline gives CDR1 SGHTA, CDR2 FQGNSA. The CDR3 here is CASSFRKRLEQFF. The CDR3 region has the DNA TGTGCCAGCAGCTTCCGGAAGAGGCTCGAGCAGTTCTTC.

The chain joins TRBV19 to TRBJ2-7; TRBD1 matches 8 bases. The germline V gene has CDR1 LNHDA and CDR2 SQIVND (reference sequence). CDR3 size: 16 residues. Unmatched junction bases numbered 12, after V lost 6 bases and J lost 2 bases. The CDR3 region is CASSLKTGQGPYEQYF. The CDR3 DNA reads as TGTGCCAGTAGCCTGAAGACTGGACAGGGACCCTACGAGCAGTACTTC.

The chain's CDR3 is CASSYSGDVTEAFF. The DNA for the CDR3 is TGTGCCAGCAGTTACTCGGGTGACGTAACTGAAGCTTTCTTT. The chain employs TRBV6-6 and TRBJ1-1; no clear D gene. The CDR3 is 14 amino acids. V dropped 0 bases and J dropped 5 bases, with 10 bases sitting between them. CDR1 and CDR2 from the germline V gene are MNHNY and SVGAGI (reference sequence).

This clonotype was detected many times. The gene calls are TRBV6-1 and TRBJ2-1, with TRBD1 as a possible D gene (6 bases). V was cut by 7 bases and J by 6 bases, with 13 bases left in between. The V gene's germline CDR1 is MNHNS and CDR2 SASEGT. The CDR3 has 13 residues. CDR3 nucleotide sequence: TGTGCCAGCACGGGAACAGGGTTCAATGAGCAGTTCTTC. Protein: CASTGTGFNEQFF.

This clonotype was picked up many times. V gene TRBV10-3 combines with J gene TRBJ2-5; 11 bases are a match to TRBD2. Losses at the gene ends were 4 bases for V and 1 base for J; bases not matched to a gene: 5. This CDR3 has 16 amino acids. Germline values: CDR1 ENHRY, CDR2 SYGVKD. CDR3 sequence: CAISGSSGGGQETQYF. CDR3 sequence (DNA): TGTGCCATCAGTGGGAGTAGCGGGGGGGGCCAAGAGACCCAGTACTTC.

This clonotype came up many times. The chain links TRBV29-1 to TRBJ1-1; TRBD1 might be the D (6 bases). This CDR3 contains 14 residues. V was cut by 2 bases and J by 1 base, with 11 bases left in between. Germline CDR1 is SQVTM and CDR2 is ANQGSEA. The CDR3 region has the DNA TGCAGCGTTGAACACCGGACAGCGAACACTGAAGCTTTCTTT. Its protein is CSVEHRTANTEAFF.

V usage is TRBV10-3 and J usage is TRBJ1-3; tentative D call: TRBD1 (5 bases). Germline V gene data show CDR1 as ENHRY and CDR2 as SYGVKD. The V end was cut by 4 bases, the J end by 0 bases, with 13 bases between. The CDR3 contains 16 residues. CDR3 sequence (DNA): TGTGCCATCAGTGGCCGGGACTCTAGCTCTGGAAACACCATATATTTT. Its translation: CAISGRDSSSGNTIYF.

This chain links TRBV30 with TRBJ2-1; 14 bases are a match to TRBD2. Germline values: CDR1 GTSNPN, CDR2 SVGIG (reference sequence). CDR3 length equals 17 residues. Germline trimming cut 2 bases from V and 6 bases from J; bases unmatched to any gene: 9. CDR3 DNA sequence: TGTGCCTGGAGTTCGACTAGGACTAGCGGGGGGCTCAATGAGCAGTTCTTC. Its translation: CAWSSTRTSGGLNEQFF. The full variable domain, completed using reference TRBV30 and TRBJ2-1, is SQTIHQWPATLVQPVGSPLSLECTVEGTSNPNLYWYRQAAGRGLQLLFYSVGIGQISSEVPQNLSASRPQDRQFILSSKKLLLSDSGFYLCAWSSTRTSGGLNEQFFGPGTRLTVL.

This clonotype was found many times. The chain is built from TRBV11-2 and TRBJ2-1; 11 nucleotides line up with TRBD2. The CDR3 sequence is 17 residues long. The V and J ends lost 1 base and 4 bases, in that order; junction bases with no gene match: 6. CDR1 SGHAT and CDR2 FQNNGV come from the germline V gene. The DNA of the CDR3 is TGTGCCAGCAGCTTAGGTTTCGGGACTAGCGGTTACAATGAGCAGTTCTTC. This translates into CASSLGFGTSGYNEQFF.

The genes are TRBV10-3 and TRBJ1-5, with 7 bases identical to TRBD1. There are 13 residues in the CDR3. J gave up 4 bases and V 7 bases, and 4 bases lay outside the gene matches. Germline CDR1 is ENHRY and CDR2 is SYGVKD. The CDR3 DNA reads TGTGCCATCACTCCGACAGGGAATCAGCCCCAGCATTTT. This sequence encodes CAITPTGNQPQHF.

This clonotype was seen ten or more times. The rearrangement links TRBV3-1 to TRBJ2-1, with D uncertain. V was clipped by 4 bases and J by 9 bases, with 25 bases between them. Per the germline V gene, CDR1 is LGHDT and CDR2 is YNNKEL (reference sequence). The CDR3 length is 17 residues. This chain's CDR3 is CASSPSAAKGINGEQFF. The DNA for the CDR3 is TGTGCCAGCAGCCCATCTGCGGCAAAAGGAATAAACGGTGAGCAGTTCTTC.

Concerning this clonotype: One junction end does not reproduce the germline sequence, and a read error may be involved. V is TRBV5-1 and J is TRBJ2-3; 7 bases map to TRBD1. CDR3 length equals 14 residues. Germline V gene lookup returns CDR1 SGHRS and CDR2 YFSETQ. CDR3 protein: CASARGGSTDAQYF. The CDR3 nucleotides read TGCGCCAGCGCACGAGGGGGCAGCACAGATGCGCAGTATTTT.